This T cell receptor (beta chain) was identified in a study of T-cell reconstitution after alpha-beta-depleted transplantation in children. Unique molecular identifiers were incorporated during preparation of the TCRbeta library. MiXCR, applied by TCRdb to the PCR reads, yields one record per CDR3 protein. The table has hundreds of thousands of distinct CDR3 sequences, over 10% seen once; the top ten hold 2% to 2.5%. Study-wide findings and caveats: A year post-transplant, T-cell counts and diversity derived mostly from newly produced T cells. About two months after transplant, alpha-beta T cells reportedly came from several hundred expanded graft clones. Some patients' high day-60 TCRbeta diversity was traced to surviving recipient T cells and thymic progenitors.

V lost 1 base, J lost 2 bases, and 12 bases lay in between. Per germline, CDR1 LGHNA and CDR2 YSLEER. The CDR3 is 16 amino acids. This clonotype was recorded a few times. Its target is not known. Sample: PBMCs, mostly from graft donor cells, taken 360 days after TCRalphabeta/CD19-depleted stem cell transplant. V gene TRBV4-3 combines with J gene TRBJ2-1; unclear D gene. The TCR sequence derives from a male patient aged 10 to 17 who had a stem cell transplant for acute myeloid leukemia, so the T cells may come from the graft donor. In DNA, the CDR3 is TGCGCCAGCAGCCAAGGACGGCAGGAGCCCTACAATGAGCAGTTCTTC. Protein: CASSQGRQEPYNEQFF.